This TCR beta chain was profiled in a study of identical twins. TCRdb re-called the 5' RACE reads with MiXCR, one entry per CDR3 protein. The sample has around 650,000 distinct CDR3 sequences, roughly 6.6% seen once. The V gene end was trimmed by 8 bases and the J gene end by 1 base; junction bases not matched to a gene: 4. From germline, CDR1 is SQVTM and CDR2 ANQGSEA. The CDR3 is 13 amino acids. Separately, the same data were catalogued under a study of yellow fever vaccine responses in identical twins.

V gene TRBV29-1 combines with J gene TRBJ2-1, with 8 bases identical to TRBD1. The TCR was taken from a woman under 30 in good health. Sequenced sample: PBMCs. The CDR3 DNA follows: TGCAGCACCAGACAGGGGTCCTACAATGAGCAGTTCTTC. It yields the protein CSTRQGSYNEQFF.